A single sample is the source of the 23 T cell receptor beta chains below, sequenced in a study of T cell responses to AZD1222 COVID-19 vaccine. TCRdb's copy holds only in-frame clones and misses some; the assay was immunoSEQ multiplex PCR. The sample records about 200,000 clones, approximately 91% being singletons. The material was peripheral blood, obtained 28 days after the second AZD1222 dose. These receptors originate from an adult who received the AZD1222 COVID-19 vaccine.

V gene TRBV14 combines with J gene TRBJ2-5; D is perhaps TRBD2 (5 bases). This CDR3 contains 16 residues. Trimming removed 2 bases at V and 2 bases at J, with 15 bases between. Germline V gene sequence: CDR1 SGHDN, CDR2 FVKESK. The CDR3 is CASSQSGKEVQETQYF. Written as DNA, the CDR3 is TGTGCCAGCAGCCAATCCGGAAAGGAGGTTCAAGAGACCCAGTACTTC.

The chain carries TRBV6-5 and TRBJ2-7; 7 bases map to TRBD1. Germline V gene lookup returns CDR1 MNHEY and CDR2 SVGAGI. The length of the CDR3 is 13 residues. The J segment lost 5 bases and the V segment lost 0 bases, leaving 1 base of the junction unmatched. The CDR3 nucleotides read TGTGCCAGCAGTTACTCCGACAGGGACGAGCAGTACTTC. It translates to CASSYSDRDEQYF.

J is TRBJ2-3 and V is TRBV2, with unresolved D. Germline V gives CDR1 SNHLY, CDR2 FYNNEI. V shed 3 bases and J shed 3 bases, with 7 bases lying between them. The CDR3 length is 13 residues. The DNA of the CDR3 is TGTGCCAGCAGTGACGGACGGACAGATACGCAGTATTTT. Residues: CASSDGRTDTQYF.

The J gene is TRBJ2-7, the V gene TRBV20-1; D is perhaps TRBD1 (6 bases). Trimming cost V 6 bases and J 12 bases, with 18 bases left between them. In germline, CDR1 is DFQATT, CDR2 SNEGSKA (reference sequence). This CDR3 has 11 amino acids. The CDR3 coding sequence is TGCAGTGCGCCCAGGGGCCTTCAGCGGTACTTC. The encoded protein is CSAPRGLQRYF.

The chain couples TRBV6-5 to TRBJ2-7; D could derive from TRBD1 or TRBD2 (5 bases each). Germline V gives CDR1 MNHEY, CDR2 SVGAGI. The CDR3 runs 14 residues. Trimming stripped 8 bases from V and 2 bases from J, with 16 bases between. The CDR3 bases are TGTGCCAGCTCCGGGACCATAAACCCCTACGAGCAGTACTTC. Translating gives CASSGTINPYEQYF.

The chain uses TRBV27 and TRBJ2-1; D is tentatively TRBD1 or TRBD2 (6 bases each). This CDR3 region has 16 residues. The germline gives CDR1 MNHEY, CDR2 SMNVEV (reference sequence). Trimming took off 3 bases at V and 5 bases at J, with 17 bases between the two ends. The CDR3 sequence: CASSFLGRDINNEQFF. The CDR3 bases are TGTGCCAGCAGTTTCCTCGGGCGGGACATTAACAATGAGCAGTTCTTC.

The chain combines TRBV7-9 with TRBJ2-7; TRBD2 matches at 10 bases. The CDR3 is 15 residues long. Germline V lookup: CDR1 SEHNR, CDR2 FQNEAQ (reference sequence). V gave up 0 bases and J gave up 2 bases; unmatched junction bases: 1. The CDR3 reads CASSLASGRAYEQYF. For the CDR3, the DNA is TGTGCCAGCAGCTTAGCCAGCGGGAGGGCCTACGAGCAGTACTTC.

This clone was seen a single time. The chain recombines TRBV3-1 (or the pseudogene TRBV3-2) with TRBJ1-1; no reliable D call. The CDR3 runs 11 residues. Trimming shortened V by 7 bases and J by 4 bases, and 7 bases separated the two germline ends. Germline-derived CDR1 and CDR2 are LGHDT and YNNKEL (reference sequence). CDR3 amino acids: CASTRGTEAFF. Here the CDR3 DNA reads TGTGCCAGCACTCGGGGCACTGAAGCTTTCTTT.

Concerning this clone itself: Distinct nucleotide sequences in the sample also encode this CDR3. V is TRBV20-1 and J is TRBJ2-5; possibly TRBD2 for D (5 bases). V shed 6 bases and J shed 3 bases, with 8 bases lying between them. Per the germline V gene, CDR1 is DFQATT and CDR2 is SNEGSKA (reference sequence). The CDR3 covers 11 residues. CDR3 in amino acids: CSAGLEETQYF. The CDR3 bases are TGCAGTGCCGGACTGGAAGAGACCCAGTACTTC.

This clone came up once. The rearrangement links TRBV28 to TRBJ1-2; 7 bases are a match to TRBD1. CDR1 MDHEN and CDR2 SYDVKM come from the germline V gene. Germline trimming cut 5 bases from V and 0 bases from J; bases unmatched to any gene: 12. The CDR3 is 17 amino acids. The CDR3 bases are TGTGCCAGCAGTGGTCCCGGGACAGCAATTGCTAACTATGGCTACACCTTC. Its protein is CASSGPGTAIANYGYTF.

This clone was seen only once. This chain uses TRBV5-8 with TRBJ1-1, with D perhaps matching TRBD1 (5 bases). CDR1 is SGHTS and CDR2 is YDEGEE in the germline V gene. Trimming removed 1 base at V and 7 bases at J, with 5 bases between. This CDR3 is 11 amino acids long. This CDR3 is CASSLRGEAFF. CDR3 nucleotides: TGTGCCAGCAGCTTGAGGGGTGAAGCTTTCTTT.

The J gene is TRBJ1-5, the V gene TRBV27; D possibly corresponds to TRBD1 (6 bases). Germline V gene lookup returns CDR1 MNHEY and CDR2 SMNVEV (reference sequence). Between the trimmed V and J ends, which lost 3 bases and 6 bases, there was a span of 9 bases. The CDR3 has 13 residues. Here the CDR3 reads CASSFRGAQPQHF. The CDR3 DNA sequence: TGTGCCAGCAGTTTCAGGGGAGCTCAGCCCCAGCATTTT.

The V gene is TRBV6-2 or TRBV6-3, the J gene TRBJ2-7; 10 bases align to TRBD2. Germline CDR1 MNHEY, CDR2 SVGEGT. The CDR3 extends over 15 amino acids. The ends lost 6 bases at V and 1 base at J; junction bases unmatched: 6. Written as DNA, the CDR3 is TGTGCCAGCAGACCTAGCGGGAGTGGGTCCTACGAGCAGTACTTC. This translates into CASRPSGSGSYEQYF.

V and J are TRBV28 and TRBJ1-1, with 7 positions matching TRBD1. V lost 10 bases, J lost 3 bases, and 11 bases stayed unmatched. There are 14 residues in the CDR3. The germline gives CDR1 MDHEN, CDR2 SYDVKM. CDR3 DNA: TGTGCCACCGTCATAGGGGGCGCTTACACTGAAGCTTTCTTT. It specifies CATVIGGAYTEAFF.

This clone has just one count. This chain uses TRBV11-1 with TRBJ2-5, with 7 bases lining up with TRBD2. The trim removed 5 bases at V and 1 base at J, leaving 10 bases unmatched. CDR1 and CDR2 from the germline V gene are SGHAT and FQDESV (reference sequence). This CDR3 region has 16 residues. Written as DNA, the CDR3 is TGTGCCAGCAGCCCAAGGACTAGGGGCTTCCAAGAGACCCAGTACTTC. Amino acids: CASSPRTRGFQETQYF.

This chain joins TRBV11-2 and TRBJ2-4, with TRBD2 matching over 8 bases. The CDR3 contains 14 residues. CDR1 and CDR2 from the germline V gene are SGHAT and FQNNGV. With 4 bases clipped from V and 8 bases from J, the junction kept 7 bases outside the gene matches. CDR3 amino acids: CASSSRGGRDIQYF. The CDR3 DNA reads TGTGCCAGCAGCTCCCGGGGGGGGCGGGACATTCAGTACTTC.

The chain carries TRBV18 and TRBJ1-2; TRBD1 agrees at 9 bases. V gave up 3 bases and J gave up 10 bases; unmatched junction bases: 3. Per the germline V gene, CDR1 is KGHSH and CDR2 is LQKENI. The CDR3 sequence is 12 residues long. The DNA of the CDR3 is TGTGCCAGCTCACCGGGACAGGGATTCTACACCTTC. It encodes CASSPGQGFYTF.

The chain is built from TRBV10-3 and TRBJ2-3; D is uncertain. The length of the CDR3 is 13 residues. Per germline, CDR1 ENHRY and CDR2 SYGVKD. V was trimmed by 2 bases and J by 2 bases, leaving 5 bases between them. This CDR3 is CAISEGVTDTQYF. The CDR3, as DNA: TGTGCCATCAGTGAGGGGGTCACAGATACGCAGTATTTT.

This clone showed up just once. The J gene is TRBJ1-2, the V gene TRBV2; 11 bases agree with TRBD1. V trimming: 5 bases; J trimming: 4 bases; junction bases outside the gene matches: 9. Germline lookup yields CDR1 SNHLY and CDR2 FYNNEI. The CDR3 consists of 16 residues. The CDR3 is CASSPTPGQGGYGYTF. CDR3 DNA sequence: TGTGCCAGCAGTCCCACCCCGGGACAGGGGGGCTATGGCTACACCTTC.

The chain joins TRBV9 to TRBJ2-1; D ambiguous. Trimming left V 2 bases short and J 7 bases short, with 19 bases between. The CDR3 has 16 amino acids. Per the germline V gene, CDR1 is SGDLS and CDR2 is YYNGEE. DNA of the CDR3: TGTGCCAGCAGCGTCGCCTGGAGAGCCCTGGGGAATGAGCAGTTCTTC. It yields the protein CASSVAWRALGNEQFF.

This chain connects TRBV30 to TRBJ1-5; D may be TRBD1 (5 bases). This CDR3 contains 13 residues. V was trimmed by 3 bases and J by 6 bases, leaving 12 bases between them. The germline V gene encodes CDR1 GTSNPN and CDR2 SVGIG (reference sequence). CDR3 amino acids: CAWSGAGFQPQHF. The CDR3 DNA is TGTGCCTGGAGCGGGGCCGGGTTTCAGCCCCAGCATTTT. Looking up the rest from reference TRBV30 and TRBJ1-5 gives the full variable domain: SQTIHQWPATLVQPVGSPLSLECTVEGTSNPNLYWYRQAAGRGLQLLFYSVGIGQISSEVPQNLSASRPQDRQFILSSKKLLLSDSGFYLCAWSGAGFQPQHFGDGTRLSIL.

The chain recombines TRBV27 with TRBJ1-2; 9 nucleotides agree with TRBD1. CDR1 is MNHEY, CDR2 SMNVEV, per germline (reference sequence). Trimming cost V 4 bases and J 8 bases; bases outside gene matches: 5. The CDR3 runs 13 residues. The CDR3 region has the DNA TGTGCCAGCAGTTCGAACAGGGGGCTAGGCTACACCTTC. The encoded protein is CASSSNRGLGYTF.

The chain links TRBV23-1 to TRBJ1-1; D uncertain. TRBV23-1 is given ORF status, its function remaining uncertain. This CDR3 is 18 amino acids long. Trimming removed 6 bases at V and 5 bases at J, with 28 bases between. In DNA form, the CDR3 reads TGCGCCAGCAGCCAGAAGATCTGCGGTGACGGGGAAGTGACTGAAGCTTTCTTT. Protein sequence: CASSQKICGDGEVTEAFF.